A selection of T cell receptor beta chains follows, all from one sample in a study of shared clonotypes between healthy human individuals. Here immunoSEQ multiplex PCR was the method, and the copy in TCRdb shows in-frame clones only, minus some. The table shows over 1.4 million clones, with about 96% occurring only once. The sequenced sample consisted of naive CD4+ T cells sorted from blood. The receptors were gathered from a man younger than 40 in good health. The CDR3 runs from the conserved cysteine through the conserved F or W. A D gene is named only where the DNA matches it firmly. The size field is filled for only some rows; it gives once, few, many or a size class.

DNA,CDR3,D,size,J,V
TGTGCCAGCAGCTTAGTAACAGGGGTCGATCAGCCCCAGCATTTT,CASSLVTGVDQPQHF,TRBD1,NA,TRBJ1-5,TRBV7-2
TGTGCCAGCAGCTCCTCGGGGGACCCTAACTATGGCTACACCTTC,CASSSSGDPNYGYTF,NA,NA,TRBJ1-2,TRBV6-6
TGTGCCAGCAGCGACAGGGGTTTTTTAGATACGCAGTATTTT,CASSDRGFLDTQYF,TRBD1,NA,TRBJ2-3,TRBV13
TGTGCCAGCAGCTTAGTGTCTTGGGGGCCGCTGGCTCTCGAGCAGTACTTC,CASSLVSWGPLALEQYF,NA,once,TRBJ2-7,TRBV7-8
TGCAGCGTTGGAGCCGACGTCTATGGCTACACCTTC,CSVGADVYGYTF,NA,NA,TRBJ1-2,TRBV29-1
TGTGCCAGCAGCTTCAGACTAGCGGGAGGGCCCGAAGAGACCCAGTACTTC,CASSFRLAGGPEETQYF,TRBD2,NA,TRBJ2-5,TRBV5-8
TGTGCCAGCAGCTTAACGGCAAACGAAGCTTTCTTT,CASSLTANEAFF,NA,once,TRBJ1-1,TRBV7-6
TGTGCCAGCAGCAAAAGGGGACAGGATTTCCCCTACGAGCAGTACTTC,CASSKRGQDFPYEQYF,NA,NA,TRBJ2-7,TRBV21-1
TGTGCCAGCAGAGACAGGGGCGAAAACATTCAGTACTTC,CASRDRGENIQYF,TRBD1,NA,TRBJ2-4,TRBV25-1
TGTGCCAGCAGTGAACGACACCCTGGGGAGACCCAGTACTTC,CASSERHPGETQYF,NA,NA,TRBJ2-5,TRBV2
TGTGCCTGGAGTGGACTAGCGCACACAGATACGCAGTATTTT,CAWSGLAHTDTQYF,TRBD2,NA,TRBJ2-3,TRBV30
TGTGCCAGCTCACCTAGGGCAGCAAATCAGCCCCAGCATTTT,CASSPRAANQPQHF,NA,NA,TRBJ1-5,TRBV18
TGTGCCAGCAGCTGGACAGGGCGCCCTGAGGAGCCCCAGCATTTT,CASSWTGRPEEPQHF,TRBD1,NA,TRBJ1-5,TRBV7-8
TGTGCCAGCAGTTTGGGGCAGGGTATCGGAAACACCATATATTTT,CASSLGQGIGNTIYF,NA,NA,TRBJ1-3,TRBV27
TGTGCCAGCAGCGACTACAATGAGCAGTTCTTC,CASSDYNEQFF,NA,NA,TRBJ2-1,TRBV11-2
TGTGCCAGCAGCCCACACGCCGGGACACCCCCCTACAATGAGCAGTTCTTC,CASSPHAGTPPYNEQFF,NA,NA,TRBJ2-1,TRBV7-2
TGTGCCAGCAGCACCCGGGACAGGAACACCGGGGAGCTGTTTTTT,CASSTRDRNTGELFF,TRBD1,NA,TRBJ2-2,TRBV7-3
TGTGCCAGCAGCGCCGTCGGAACCGGGACAGGGGTTTACGAGCAGTACTTC,CASSAVGTGTGVYEQYF,TRBD1,NA,TRBJ2-7,TRBV9
TGTGCCAGCAGTTCCGGGGCTAGCGGGGTCGAGCAGTACTTC,CASSSGASGVEQYF,TRBD2,NA,TRBJ2-7,TRBV28
TGTGCCAGCAGTGTGGACAGGGGCACAGATACGCAGTATTTT,CASSVDRGTDTQYF,TRBD1,NA,TRBJ2-3,TRBV2
TGTGCCAGCAGTTACACAGGGGGCTCCACCTACGAGCAGTACTTC,CASSYTGGSTYEQYF,TRBD1,once,TRBJ2-7,TRBV6-5
TGCGCCAGCAGCGCGGACGTTAGCCCGGGATCCTACGAGCAGTACTTC,CASSADVSPGSYEQYF,NA,NA,TRBJ2-7,TRBV5-1
TGTGCCAGTAGTATGGAGGGGTGGCAGCCCCAGCATTTT,CASSMEGWQPQHF,NA,NA,TRBJ1-5,TRBV19
TGTGCCAGCACAACGGACGGGGAGTCCTACGAGCAGTACTTC,CASTTDGESYEQYF,NA,NA,TRBJ2-7,TRBV6-6
TGTGCCAGCAGTTTCAGCGGGCCGGTCGCGCAGTACTTC,CASSFSGPVAQYF,NA,once,TRBJ2-7,TRBV27
TGTGCCAGCAGGCGGTCGGAGCCCAACACTGAAGCTTTCTTT,CASRRSEPNTEAFF,NA,NA,TRBJ1-1,TRBV6-1
TGTGCCATCAGAAAAGTGGAAGGCACTGAAGCTTTCTTT,CAIRKVEGTEAFF,NA,NA,TRBJ1-1,TRBV10-3
TGTGCCAGCAGTTCAGCTAATGAAAAACTGTTTTTT,CASSSANEKLFF,NA,NA,TRBJ1-4,TRBV28
TGTGCCAGCAGCTTAGTGAAGAACACTGAAGCTTTCTTT,CASSLVKNTEAFF,NA,once,TRBJ1-1,TRBV7-9
TGTGCCATCAGTGAGTCTAGGGGGATTATGAACACTGAAGCTTTCTTT,CAISESRGIMNTEAFF,NA,NA,TRBJ1-1,TRBV10-3
TGTGCCAGCAGCGTGAAACATCCCGTCGCCGAGCAGTACTTC,CASSVKHPVAEQYF,NA,NA,TRBJ2-7,TRBV28
TGTGCCAGCGTTAGGGGTCCAACCTCTGGAAACACCATATATTTT,CASVRGPTSGNTIYF,NA,NA,TRBJ1-3,TRBV2
TGCAGCGTTAATCTGGGGGAGTCAAGGCAGCCCCAGCATTTT,CSVNLGESRQPQHF,NA,NA,TRBJ1-5,TRBV29-1
TGCGCCAGCAGCTTTTGGGAAGCGGCTTACAATGAGCAGTTCTTC,CASSFWEAAYNEQFF,NA,NA,TRBJ2-1,TRBV5-1
TGTGCCAGCAGCTTAGGTGATGAGCAGTTCTTC,CASSLGDEQFF,NA,once,TRBJ2-1,TRBV7-2
TGTGCCAGCAGCTTGATGGGAGTGCCCTCCTACGAGCAGTACTTC,CASSLMGVPSYEQYF,NA,once,TRBJ2-7,TRBV5-6
TGCAGCGTACGGGACAGCCATGCCAATCAGCCCCAGCATTTT,CSVRDSHANQPQHF,TRBD1,NA,TRBJ1-5,TRBV29-1
TGCGCCAGCAGCCAAGAGGTAACAGTCACTGAAGCTTTCTTT,CASSQEVTVTEAFF,NA,NA,TRBJ1-1,TRBV4-1
TGTGCCAGCAGCTTTTTTAGCGGGACGGACACAGATACGCAGTATTTT,CASSFFSGTDTDTQYF,TRBD2,NA,TRBJ2-3,TRBV11-2
TGCGCCAGCAGCAACTTTTTGGCGGGAGGGCCTAGTGATGAGCAGTTCTTC,CASSNFLAGGPSDEQFF,TRBD2,NA,TRBJ2-1,TRBV5-1
TGTGCCAGCAGCTCTGGACAGGCCTCCTACGAGCAGTACTTC,CASSSGQASYEQYF,TRBD1,NA,TRBJ2-7,TRBV13
TGCGCCAGCAGTGAGGCGGAACACCCCACAGATACGCAGTATTTT,CASSEAEHPTDTQYF,NA,NA,TRBJ2-3,TRBV2
TGTGCCAGCAGCCCTCCGCGGGGTTATCGGTCTGGGGCCAACGTCCTGACTTTC,CASSPPRGYRSGANVLTF,NA,NA,TRBJ2-6,TRBV7-6
TGTGCCAGCAGCTCCATACAGCCGAGATCTGGACAGGGCCCTAGGGATGAGCAGTTCTTC,CASSSIQPRSGQGPRDEQFF,TRBD1,NA,TRBJ2-1,TRBV5-4
TGTGCCAGCAGCGTTACCGGGACTGCAACCTACTACGAGCAGTACTTC,CASSVTGTATYYEQYF,NA,NA,TRBJ2-7,TRBV5-5
TGTGCCAGCAGCTCGCCGGGACAAAGGGGTGAGCAGTTCTTC,CASSSPGQRGEQFF,NA,NA,TRBJ2-1,TRBV11-3
TGTGCCAGCAGCCCAGGACAGGGGGCGGTGGGCACTGAAGCTTTCTTT,CASSPGQGAVGTEAFF,TRBD1,NA,TRBJ1-1,TRBV28
TGCGCCAGCAGCTTGGCGAGGGCTAGCGGGAGCGGGTCCTACAATGAGCAGTTCTTC,CASSLARASGSGSYNEQFF,TRBD2,NA,TRBJ2-1,TRBV5-1
TGTGCCAGCAGCCAAGATCGAGGAAACACCATATATTTT,CASSQDRGNTIYF,NA,NA,TRBJ1-3,TRBV14
TGTGCCAGCTCACCCTCACAGGTGGGGAAGGATGAGACCCAGTACTTC,CASSPSQVGKDETQYF,NA,NA,TRBJ2-5,TRBV18
TGTGCCATTTCCAGGGATCCCAGCAATCAGCCCCAGCATTTT,CAISRDPSNQPQHF,NA,NA,TRBJ1-5,TRBV2
TGTGCCAGTTATTTTACGCGGCGGACTAGCGGGCACCAAGAGACCCAGTACTTC,CASYFTRRTSGHQETQYF,TRBD2,NA,TRBJ2-5,TRBV2
TGTGCCAGCGGACAGTCCTCCTACAATGAGCAGTTCTTC,CASGQSSYNEQFF,NA,once,TRBJ2-1,TRBV5-8
TGCGCCAGCAGCTTGGGAAAGATTGGAAACACTGAAGCTTTCTTT,CASSLGKIGNTEAFF,NA,NA,TRBJ1-1,TRBV5-1
TGTGCCAGCAGTTTATCCCAGACGATTAAATACTATGGCTACACCTTC,CASSLSQTIKYYGYTF,NA,NA,TRBJ1-2,TRBV28
TGCGCCAGCAGCTTGGGTATTCTAGCCTCCGGAAACAATGAGCAGTTCTTC,CASSLGILASGNNEQFF,NA,NA,TRBJ2-1,TRBV5-1
TGTGCCAGTAGCCTACTACCGGGACTAGCTGCACACGAGCAGTACTTC,CASSLLPGLAAHEQYF,TRBD2,once,TRBJ2-7,TRBV19
TGTGCCAGCAGCGGGGGACTTCTCCGAACAGATACGCAGTATTTT,CASSGGLLRTDTQYF,NA,NA,TRBJ2-3,TRBV9
TGCGCCAGCAGCTTAAGCCAAACAGATACGCAGTATTTT,CASSLSQTDTQYF,NA,NA,TRBJ2-3,TRBV5-1